Following are 12 T cell receptor beta chains from one sample sequenced in a study of radiation and T cells in renal cell carcinoma. Sequenced by immunoSEQ multiplex PCR; TCRdb stores in-frame clones only, minus some. The sample holds tens of thousands of clones, around four fifths seen once. Time point here: blood 4 weeks post-SBRT, at nephrectomy. This sample's treatment: 15 Gy SBRT to primary tumor, nephrectomy 4 weeks later. This specimen consisted of blood, obtained from a patient whose treatment included radiotherapy and nephrectomy. These receptors were collected from a man aged 50-59 years with renal cell carcinoma.

This chain connects TRBV7-2 to TRBJ1-4; no clear D. This CDR3 region has 15 residues. Germline V gene sequence: CDR1 SGHTA, CDR2 FQGNSA. V was cut by 5 bases and J by 0 bases, with 10 bases left in between. The CDR3 protein is CASSPQRATNEKLFF. CDR3 coding DNA: TGTGCCAGCAGCCCGCAAAGGGCAACTAATGAAAAACTGTTTTTT.

This clone has more than one count but fewer than ten. A much larger clonotype is one base distant, so this may be a read error. The sample holds other DNA sequences that translate to the same CDR3. V usage is TRBV2 and J usage is TRBJ1-1; D is unclear. Germline lookup yields CDR1 SNHLY and CDR2 FYNNEI. This CDR3 region has 10 residues. The V end lost 4 bases, the J end lost 8 bases, and 5 bases lay between the germline ends. The CDR3 reads CASSVGEAFF. The DNA of the CDR3 is TGTGCCAGCAGTGTAGGAGAAGCTTTCTTT.

This chain joins TRBV11-2 and TRBJ2-7, with D perhaps matching TRBD1 or TRBD2 (5 bases each). V was trimmed by 7 bases and J by 0 bases, leaving 16 bases between them. The germline CDR1 and CDR2 sequences are SGHAT and FQNNGV. This CDR3 spans 15 amino acids. The CDR3 loop reads CASTAGTGHSYEQYF. DNA for the CDR3: TGTGCCAGCACCGCCGGGACCGGACACTCCTACGAGCAGTACTTC.

This chain uses TRBV9 with TRBJ2-7; D is possibly TRBD1 or TRBD2 (6 bases each). This CDR3 is 13 amino acids long. V lost 1 base, J lost 5 bases, and 10 bases lay in between. In germline, CDR1 is SGDLS, CDR2 YYNGEE. The CDR3 loop is CASSVRRDNEQYF. CDR3 DNA sequence: TGTGCCAGCAGCGTAAGGCGGGACAACGAGCAGTACTTC.

This clone was recorded only once. This chain uses TRBV7-9 with TRBJ1-1, with a tentative D call TRBD1 (5 bases). The ends were cut back, 6 bases at V and 1 base at J, with 9 bases in the middle. The CDR3 spans 13 residues. Germline V gene lookup returns CDR1 SEHNR and CDR2 FQNEAQ (reference sequence). The CDR3 DNA sequence: TGTGCCAGCAGGCAGACAGAGAACACTGAAGCTTTCTTT. Its protein product is CASRQTENTEAFF.

This clone was seen a handful of times. V gene TRBV18 combines with J gene TRBJ1-5, with D maybe TRBD1 (5 bases). Germline assignment: CDR1 KGHSH and CDR2 LQKENI. There are 14 residues in the CDR3. The V gene lost 1 base and the J gene lost 5 bases, with 9 bases spanning the gap. The CDR3 spells CASSPLGEDQPQHF. The CDR3 DNA follows: TGTGCCAGCTCACCACTAGGGGAGGATCAGCCCCAGCATTTT.

The chain has TRBV10-3 and TRBJ1-1, with D perhaps matching TRBD1 (6 bases). This CDR3 contains 16 residues. Germline V gene data show CDR1 as ENHRY and CDR2 as SYGVKD. V shed 2 bases and J shed 4 bases, with 17 bases lying between them. CDR3 nucleotide sequence: TGTGCCATCAGTGAGCCAGGGAACAGGGAGGCCACTGAAGCTTTCTTT. This encodes CAISEPGNREATEAFF.

The genes are TRBV19 and TRBJ1-1, with D unclear. The V end was cut by 0 bases, the J end by 8 bases, with 10 bases between. The CDR3 consists of 13 residues. Per germline, CDR1 LNHDA and CDR2 SQIVND (reference sequence). The CDR3 reads CASSIEHSDEAFF. Written as DNA, the CDR3 is TGTGCCAGTAGTATAGAGCACTCGGACGAAGCTTTCTTT.

This clone was seen only a few times. This rearrangement joins TRBV5-5 to TRBJ1-4, with TRBD1 matching over 7 bases. Germline CDR1 and CDR2: SGHKS and YYEKEE (reference sequence). The length of the CDR3 is 13 residues. The V segment lost 0 bases and the J segment 8 bases; nucleotides outside the gene matches: 1. CDR3 amino acids: CASSLAQGEKLFF. CDR3 nucleotides: TGTGCCAGCAGCTTGGCACAGGGGGAAAAACTGTTTTTT.

The chain has TRBV6-5 and TRBJ1-4; tentatively, D is TRBD1 (5 bases). Germline CDR1 reads MNHEY; CDR2 reads SVGAGI. The length of the CDR3 is 14 residues. V lost 6 bases and J lost 7, with 15 bases in between. CDR3 nucleotides: TGTGCCAGCAGCTTTCGACAGAACCCTGAAAAACTGTTTTTT. Protein: CASSFRQNPEKLFF.

This clone was recorded a few times. The chain combines TRBV2 with TRBJ1-6; the D gene is possibly TRBD1 (6 bases). CDR1 is SNHLY, CDR2 FYNNEI, per germline. V was cut by 5 bases and J by 5 bases, with 13 bases left in between. The CDR3 sequence is 15 residues long. The CDR3 coding sequence is TGTGCCAGCAGTATTCAGGGGAGTAATAATTCACCCCTCCACTTT. This sequence encodes CASSIQGSNNSPLHF.

The rearrangement joins TRBV19 to TRBJ1-1; no reliable D call. V dropped 4 bases and J dropped 6 bases, with 9 bases sitting between them. Germline CDR1 is LNHDA and CDR2 is SQIVND (reference sequence). The CDR3 spans 12 residues. The CDR3 coding sequence is TGTGCCAGTAGTACTGAGTACGCTGAAGCTTTCTTT. Amino acid sequence: CASSTEYAEAFF.